These 24 T cell receptor beta chains share one sample of origin, sequenced in a study of vaccination and CD4 T cells after COVID-19. These receptors lack a known antigen. Treatment specified: roughly 11-day PBMC culture with coronavirus spike peptide pools or control peptides (ViraFEST assay). Sequenced with the Oncomine TCR Beta short-read assay was DNA taken from cultured CD4+ T cells. TCRdb passed the PCR reads through MiXCR, listing each CDR3 protein once. Of about 19,000 distinct CDR3 sequences detected, over 25% appear once; the ten largest clones hold 15%. Material: cultured CD4+ T cells from blood. These receptors were collected from a human donor with COVID-19.

This chain joins TRBV7-2 and TRBJ2-5; 9 bases line up with TRBD1. V gave up 1 base and J gave up 5 bases; unmatched junction bases: 11. The CDR3 length is 17 residues. The germline CDR1 and CDR2 sequences are SGHTA and FQGNSA. The CDR3, as DNA: TGTGCCAGCAGCTTAGACTTGACAGGGGGAAATCGGGAGACCCAGTACTTC. It yields the protein CASSLDLTGGNRETQYF. Full variable domain (remainder filled in from reference TRBV7-2 and TRBJ2-5): GAGVSQSPSNKVTEKGKDVELRCDPISGHTALYWYRQSLGQGLEFLIYFQGNSAPDKSGLPSDRFSAERTGGSVSTLTIQRTQQEDSAVYLCASSLDLTGGNRETQYFGPGTRLLVL.

Within the sample, this clonotype is medium-sized. CDR3 sequence: CASSEVELNTEAFF. In DNA, the CDR3 is TGTGCCAGCAGTGAAGTGGAGCTGAACACTGAAGCTTTCTTT. The V call is TRBV6-1, the J call TRBJ1-1; D gene uncertain. The V end lost 1 base, the J end lost 0 bases, and 6 bases lay between the germline ends. The CDR3 is 14 amino acids. CDR1 and CDR2 (germline): MNHNS, SASEGT.

By frequency in the sample, this clonotype is medium-sized. The gene calls are TRBV4-2 and TRBJ2-6; D remains unclear. Per the germline V gene, CDR1 is LGHNA and CDR2 is YNFKEQ. This CDR3 spans 15 amino acids. V dropped 4 bases and J dropped 4 bases, with 11 bases sitting between them. Here the CDR3 DNA reads TGTGCCAGCAGCCCCGCCGACCCCGGGGCCAACGTCCTGACTTTC. It codes for CASSPADPGANVLTF.

This clonotype appeared a few times. V usage is TRBV20-1 and J usage is TRBJ2-4; maybe TRBD2 (7 bases). Per germline, CDR1 DFQATT and CDR2 SNEGSKA (reference sequence). The CDR3 covers 16 residues. V dropped 3 bases and J dropped 2 bases, with 17 bases sitting between them. The CDR3 spells CSASATGGASKNIQYF. The CDR3 DNA reads TGCAGTGCTAGTGCGACTGGGGGGGCTTCCAAAAACATTCAGTACTTC.

This clonotype came up a few times. The chain joins TRBV6-5 to TRBJ1-1; D not resolved. CDR1 MNHEY and CDR2 SVGAGI come from the germline V gene. The CDR3 consists of 15 residues. V lost 0 bases to trimming and J lost 8 bases, with 16 bases between them. The CDR3 DNA reads TGTGCCAGCAGTTACTCTTCAGGCTCACCGGGCGAAGCTTTCTTT. It encodes CASSYSSGSPGEAFF.

The chain has TRBV20-1 and TRBJ2-3, with 9 positions matching TRBD2. The CDR3 length is 14 residues. The V gene end was trimmed by 8 bases and the J gene end by 5 bases; junction bases not matched to a gene: 11. Looked up from germline, CDR1 is DFQATT and CDR2 is SNEGSKA (reference sequence). CDR3 sequence: CSTTRAGGIDTQYF. CDR3 nucleotides: TGCAGTACAACCCGCGCGGGGGGGATAGATACGCAGTATTTT.

The chain couples TRBV14 to TRBJ1-1; D gene ambiguous. The CDR3 extends over 15 amino acids. Between the trimmed V and J ends, which lost 1 base and 0 bases, there was a span of 9 bases. Germline V CDR1 and CDR2: SGHDN, FVKESK. CDR3 in amino acids: CASSQAGALNTEAFF. For the CDR3, the DNA is TGTGCCAGCAGCCAAGCAGGAGCTTTGAACACTGAAGCTTTCTTT.

J is TRBJ2-2 and V is TRBV4-2, with 14 bases matching TRBD2. This CDR3 is built from 20 residues. The V segment lost 4 bases and the J segment 0 bases; nucleotides outside the gene matches: 10. The germline CDR1 and CDR2 sequences are LGHNA and YNFKEQ. The CDR3 here is CASSRKWGTSGGANTGELFF. CDR3 sequence (DNA): TGTGCCAGCAGCCGAAAGTGGGGGACTAGCGGGGGCGCGAACACCGGGGAGCTGTTTTTT.

V is TRBV7-2 and J is TRBJ2-7; TRBD2 might be the D (6 bases). Germline V gene lookup returns CDR1 SGHTA and CDR2 FQGNSA. V was shortened by 2 bases and J by 2 bases, with 13 bases between the two germline ends. CDR3 size: 15 residues. The CDR3 DNA reads TGTGCCAGCAGCTTAATCGGGGGAGATACCTACGAGCAGTACTTC. It yields the protein CASSLIGGDTYEQYF. Based on the CDR3 plus reference TRBV7-2 and TRBJ2-7, the full variable domain is GAGVSQSPSNKVTEKGKDVELRCDPISGHTALYWYRQSLGQGLEFLIYFQGNSAPDKSGLPSDRFSAERTGGSVSTLTIQRTQQEDSAVYLCASSLIGGDTYEQYFGPGTRLTVT.

The rearrangement uses TRBV6-4 and TRBJ2-5, with D possibly being TRBD2 (6 bases). The CDR3 extends over 15 amino acids. V lost 6 bases to trimming and J lost 4 bases, with 18 bases between them. Germline V lookup: CDR1 MRHNA, CDR2 SNTAGT. This chain's CDR3 is CASSVSGLKSETQYF. The CDR3 bases are TGTGCCAGCAGCGTCTCCGGACTAAAGTCAGAGACCCAGTACTTC.

This clonotype was detected a few times. The rearrangement uses TRBV6-2 or TRBV6-3 and TRBJ2-5; either TRBD1 or TRBD2 may fit D (6 bases each). Germline CDR1 MNHEY, CDR2 SVGEGT. Trimming took 10 bases from V and 6 from J, leaving 15 bases between them. The CDR3 consists of 12 residues. The CDR3 bases are TGTGCCACCAAACCTGGGGGGCAGACCCAGTACTTC. Translating gives CATKPGGQTQYF.

The chain couples TRBV29-1 to TRBJ2-3, with D possibly being TRBD2 (5 bases). This CDR3 is 17 amino acids long. Germline CDR1 is SQVTM and CDR2 is ANQGSEA. V was cut by 6 bases and J by 0 bases, with 22 bases left in between. CDR3 nucleotide sequence: TGCAGCGTCCGAGTTGGCGTGGCGGGTCTGAGCACAGATACGCAGTATTTT. This gives the protein CSVRVGVAGLSTDTQYF.

The chain employs TRBV30 and TRBJ1-6; D not resolved. Germline assignment: CDR1 GTSNPN and CDR2 SVGIG (reference sequence). Trimming removed 2 bases at V and 4 bases at J, with 3 bases between. The CDR3 has 12 amino acids. In DNA, the CDR3 is TGTGCCTGGAGTAGATATAATTCACCCCTCCACTTT. It encodes CAWSRYNSPLHF.

This chain links TRBV20-1 with TRBJ2-3; D remains unclear. Germline V gives CDR1 DFQATT, CDR2 SNEGSKA (reference sequence). CDR3 length equals 15 residues. V was clipped by 3 bases and J by 1 base, with 14 bases between them. CDR3 DNA: TGCAGTGCTAGGTATGAAGGCGTGGGCACAGATACGCAGTATTTT. It specifies CSARYEGVGTDTQYF.

CDR3 protein: CSGLVRGSQETQYF. CDR3 bases: TGCAGTGGGCTTGTCCGGGGCTCCCAAGAGACCCAGTACTTC. The chain combines TRBV20-1 with TRBJ2-5; D may correspond to TRBD1 or TRBD2 (5 bases each). The CDR3 consists of 14 residues. Trimming left V 7 bases short and J 1 base short, with 16 bases between. Germline V gene lookup returns CDR1 DFQATT and CDR2 SNEGSKA (reference sequence).

The rearrangement links TRBV12-3 or TRBV12-4 to TRBJ2-1; the D gene is possibly TRBD2 (6 bases). The germline V and J ends were trimmed by 4 bases and 4 bases, with 8 bases remaining between them. The CDR3 loop spans 13 amino acids. CDR3 coding DNA: TGTGCCAGCAGTTCACTAGCTTACAATGAGCAGTTCTTC. Encoded protein: CASSSLAYNEQFF.

This clonotype was detected a few times. CDR3 sequence reads: CASSLEGGVGSPLHF. The DNA of the CDR3 is TGTGCCAGCAGCTTAGAAGGCGGGGTTGGTTCACCCCTCCACTTT. The V call is TRBV11-2, the J call TRBJ1-6, with unresolved D. This CDR3 is 15 amino acids long. The V gene lost 0 bases and the J gene lost 9 bases, with 12 bases spanning the gap. Germline V gene lookup returns CDR1 SGHAT and CDR2 FQNNGV.

The rearrangement uses TRBV7-2 and TRBJ1-1; D not resolved. With 6 bases removed from V and 1 base from J, the gap between germline ends came to 9 bases. This CDR3 is 13 amino acids long. The V gene's germline CDR1 is SGHTA and CDR2 FQGNSA. The CDR3, as DNA: TGTGCCAGCAGGAGACCGACGAACACTGAAGCTTTCTTT. Amino acids: CASRRPTNTEAFF.

The chain employs TRBV12-3 or TRBV12-4 and TRBJ1-6; D is unresolved. V dropped 0 bases and J dropped 9 bases, with 9 bases sitting between them. This CDR3 is built from 14 residues. In DNA form, the CDR3 reads TGTGCCAGCAGTTTAGCGCTTTTTGGTTCACCCCTCCACTTT. This sequence encodes CASSLALFGSPLHF.

By sample share, this clonotype is medium-sized. This sequence joins TRBV25-1 and TRBJ1-3; no definite D call. The V end was cut by 6 bases, the J end by 4 bases, with 13 bases between. The length of the CDR3 is 14 residues. Germline loops: CDR1 MGHDK, CDR2 SYGVNS. The DNA for the CDR3 is TGTGCCAGCAGCCCCCGACACTCCGGAAACACCATATATTTT. This translates into CASSPRHSGNTIYF. Full variable domain (outside the CDR3, taken from reference TRBV25-1 and TRBJ1-3): EADIYQTPRYLVIGTGKKITLECSQTMGHDKMYWYQQDPGMELHLIHYSYGVNSTEKGDLSSESTVSRIRTEHFPLTLESARPSHTSQYLCASSPRHSGNTIYFGEGSWLTVV.

The CDR3 nucleotides read TGTGCCAGCAGCACAAAACAGGGGACAGGGGCCCCGGGCAATCAGCCCCAGCATTTT. Its protein product is CASSTKQGTGAPGNQPQHF. This chain connects TRBV21-1 to TRBJ1-5; TRBD1 reflects the table's D call only, with no check against the DNA. TRBV21-1 is shown as a pseudogene. This CDR3 contains 19 residues.

In this sample, this clonotype turned up once. This rearrangement joins TRBV5-6 to TRBJ2-3; D not resolved. Between the trimmed V and J ends, which lost 9 bases and 4 bases, there was a span of 12 bases. There are 12 residues in the CDR3. CDR1 is SGHDT, CDR2 YYEEEE, per germline. The CDR3: CATNRMADTQYF. The DNA of the CDR3 is TGTGCCACAAACCGGATGGCAGATACGCAGTATTTT.

The chain has TRBV10-3 and TRBJ1-1; 9 bases are a match to TRBD1. The CDR3 has 14 amino acids. Germline V gene lookup returns CDR1 ENHRY and CDR2 SYGVKD. With V trimmed by 6 bases and J by 2 bases, 4 bases remained unmatched. The CDR3 DNA reads as TGTGCCATCAGGGACAGGGGTGAAAACACTGAAGCTTTCTTT. Translated, it gives CAIRDRGENTEAFF.

V gene TRBV15 combines with J gene TRBJ1-2, with D maybe TRBD1 (5 bases). Trimming shortened V by 5 bases and J by 6 bases, and 13 bases separated the two germline ends. The CDR3 sequence is 13 residues long. Germline V gives CDR1 LNHNV, CDR2 YYDKDF (reference sequence). This CDR3 is CATSSRWGDGYTF. In DNA, the CDR3 is TGTGCCACCAGCTCTCGTTGGGGGGATGGCTACACCTTC.